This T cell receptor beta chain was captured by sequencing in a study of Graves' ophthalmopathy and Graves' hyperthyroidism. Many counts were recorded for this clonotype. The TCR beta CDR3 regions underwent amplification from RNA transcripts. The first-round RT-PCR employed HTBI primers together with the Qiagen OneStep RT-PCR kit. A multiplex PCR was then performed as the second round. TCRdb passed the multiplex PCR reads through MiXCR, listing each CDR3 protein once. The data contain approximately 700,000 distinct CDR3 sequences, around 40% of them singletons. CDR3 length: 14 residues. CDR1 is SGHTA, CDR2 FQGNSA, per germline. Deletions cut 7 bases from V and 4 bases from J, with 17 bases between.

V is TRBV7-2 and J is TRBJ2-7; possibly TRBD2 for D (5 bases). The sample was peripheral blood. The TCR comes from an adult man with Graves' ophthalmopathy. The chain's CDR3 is CASTKRLDQYEQYF. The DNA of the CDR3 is TGTGCCAGCACCAAGCGGTTGGACCAATACGAGCAGTACTTC.